The 18 T cell receptor beta chains in this list originate from one sample, sequenced in a study of blood T cells in healthy people across ages. A second PCR of 7 to 11 cycles used a sample-barcoded 5' primer and a J-beta primer mix. In TCRdb, the 5' RACE reads were re-called with MiXCR into one record per CDR3 protein. The sample holds roughly 640,000 distinct CDR3 sequences, 25% to 35% seen once. Input material: blood. These receptors all stem from a woman of 80 years or more in good health.

This clonotype has at least ten counts. V is TRBV20-1 and J is TRBJ2-1; 10 positions agree with TRBD2. The V gene end was trimmed by 4 bases and the J gene end by 4 bases; junction bases not matched to a gene: 7. Germline V gene sequence: CDR1 DFQATT, CDR2 SNEGSKA (reference sequence). The CDR3 totals 15 residues. This CDR3 reads CSAIISGGRYNEQFF. The CDR3 nucleotides are TGCAGTGCTATTATTAGCGGGGGGCGATACAATGAGCAGTTCTTC.

The rearrangement links TRBV6-2 or TRBV6-3 to TRBJ1-5, with D possibly matching TRBD1 (6 bases). Trimming removed 7 bases at V and 1 base at J, with 23 bases between. The CDR3 sequence is 18 residues long. CDR1 MNHEY and CDR2 SVGEGT come from the germline V gene. The CDR3 loop is CASMQGSASSPSNQPQHF. CDR3 bases: TGTGCCAGCATGCAGGGGAGTGCCTCCAGTCCAAGCAATCAGCCCCAGCATTTT.

This clonotype was seen only a few times. The chain employs TRBV6-6 and TRBJ1-6; D unresolved. This CDR3 region has 15 residues. V lost 5 bases and J 5 bases, leaving 13 bases between the germline ends. The germline CDR1 and CDR2 sequences are MNHNY and SVGAGI (reference sequence). The CDR3 region has the DNA TGTGCCAGCAGTACTCAAGGGTTCGATAATTCACCCCTCCACTTT. It is translated as CASSTQGFDNSPLHF.

V and J are TRBV20-1 and TRBJ2-7, with D possibly being TRBD2 (5 bases). The J call may be mistaken, given a closer DNA end match to TRBJ2-5. The CDR3 totals 14 residues. Germline loops: CDR1 DFQATT, CDR2 SNEGSKA (reference sequence). The CDR3 protein is CSAIRTSGQETQYF. The CDR3 DNA reads TGCAGTGCTATTAGGACCTCGGGGCAAGAGACCCAGTACTTC.

This clonotype was observed at least ten times. J is TRBJ1-2 and V is TRBV7-9, with D hard to call. CDR1 and CDR2 from the germline V gene are SEHNR and FQNEAQ (reference sequence). CDR3 length: 11 amino acids. Trimming took off 5 bases at V and 8 bases at J, with 9 bases between the two ends. The CDR3 is CASSPTDGYTF. CDR3 in DNA: TGTGCCAGCAGCCCCACCGACGGCTACACCTTC.

CDR3 residues: CASSPAGGDTQYF. CDR3 DNA sequence: TGTGCCAGCAGCCCAGCGGGGGGAGATACGCAGTATTTT. The V gene is TRBV5-4, the J gene TRBJ2-3; TRBD2 matches at 9 bases. The V gene end was trimmed by 4 bases and the J gene end by 5 bases; junction bases not matched to a gene: 2. The CDR3 runs 13 residues. Germline CDR1 and CDR2: SGHNT and YYREEE (reference sequence).

This clonotype was counted a few times. V usage is TRBV5-8 and J usage is TRBJ2-7, with 10 positions matching TRBD2. The CDR3 consists of 14 residues. The V segment lost 0 bases and the J segment 7 bases; nucleotides outside the gene matches: 4. Germline V lookup: CDR1 SGHTS, CDR2 YDEGEE. CDR3 sequence reads: CASSLGTSGNEQYF. For the CDR3, the DNA is TGTGCCAGCAGCTTGGGGACTAGCGGCAATGAGCAGTACTTC.

This clonotype was counted ten times or more. This rearrangement joins TRBV20-1 to TRBJ2-5; 8 bases align to TRBD2. V shed 1 base, J shed 7 bases, and the junction held 5 bases outside the gene matches. CDR3 length equals 13 residues. Germline CDR1 reads DFQATT; CDR2 reads SNEGSKA (reference sequence). The CDR3 coding sequence is TGCAGTGCTAGAGCGGGGGGGGCTGCGACCCAGTACTTC. It is translated as CSARAGGAATQYF.

J is TRBJ2-3 and V is TRBV28, with TRBD2 matching 9 bases. Losses at the gene ends were 5 bases for V and 5 bases for J; bases not matched to a gene: 8. This CDR3 has 15 amino acids. From germline, CDR1 is MDHEN and CDR2 SYDVKM. DNA for the CDR3: TGTGCCAGCAGTAGCGCGGGGGGGCTGGGAGATACGCAGTATTTT. Its protein product is CASSSAGGLGDTQYF.

With regard to this clonotype: One base away lies a much larger clone, so this may be a sequencing read error. This chain links TRBV29-1 with TRBJ2-7; D may be TRBD1 or TRBD2 (6 bases each). The CDR3 consists of 14 residues. V shed 5 bases and J shed 0 bases, with 14 bases lying between them. In germline, CDR1 is SQVTM, CDR2 ANQGSEA. The CDR3: CSVQGRMGSYEQYF. As DNA, the CDR3 is TGCAGCGTTCAGGGGAGGATGGGCTCCTACGAGCAGTACTTC.

As for this clonotype: A read error may be the cause here, since a much bigger clone is one base away. The J gene is TRBJ2-7, the V gene TRBV12-3 or TRBV12-4, with 8 bases lining up with TRBD2. V dropped 6 bases and J dropped 7; count of bases not matched to a gene: 14. The CDR3 length is 15 residues. CDR3 DNA sequence: TGTGCCAGCAGCCCCACCGGGGGGGATTACAATGAGCAGTACTTC. Its translation is CASSPTGGDYNEQYF.

There are a few counts of this clonotype. V usage is TRBV27 and J usage is TRBJ1-6; perhaps TRBD1 as D (5 bases). The CDR3 is 17 residues long. The ends were cut back, 0 bases at V and 8 bases at J, with 17 bases in the middle. Per germline, CDR1 MNHEY and CDR2 SMNVEV (reference sequence). The CDR3 is CASSLSAGAQFDSPLHF. The CDR3 DNA follows: TGTGCCAGCAGTTTATCCGCCGGGGCCCAATTCGATTCACCCCTCCACTTT.

This chain links TRBV3-1 with TRBJ1-1; weak D call: TRBD1 (5 bases). Germline assignment: CDR1 LGHDT and CDR2 YNNKEL (reference sequence). Trimming pared 5 bases from V and 1 base from J, leaving 8 bases between. This CDR3 is 13 amino acids long. The CDR3 here is CASSRGKNTEAFF. DNA of the CDR3: TGTGCCAGCAGCAGGGGAAAGAACACTGAAGCTTTCTTT.

This clonotype occurred many times. A much bigger clone sits one base away, suggesting this may be a read error. Here the CDR3 DNA reads TGTGCCAGCAGCTTAGCCGGGACAGGGGCCTACAATGAGCAGTACTTC. Translating gives CASSLAGTGAYNEQYF. This rearrangement joins TRBV7-2 to TRBJ2-7, with 10 positions matching TRBD1. The CDR3 is 16 amino acids. Looked up from germline, CDR1 is SGHTA and CDR2 is FQGNSA. J gave up 7 bases and V 0 bases, and 9 bases lay outside the gene matches.

This chain connects TRBV4-2 to TRBJ1-4; D unclear. V lost 0 bases and J 12 bases, leaving 11 bases between the germline ends. This CDR3 is built from 13 residues. Per the germline V gene, CDR1 is LGHNA and CDR2 is YNFKEQ. The CDR3 nucleotides read TGTGCCAGCAGCCAAGATAGGGTGGGAGAACTGTTTTTT. It codes for CASSQDRVGELFF.

This clonotype came up many times. This chain connects TRBV20-1 to TRBJ1-1, with D perhaps TRBD1 (6 bases). V was cut by 5 bases and J by 5 bases, with 18 bases left in between. The CDR3 covers 14 residues. Germline V gene lookup returns CDR1 DFQATT and CDR2 SNEGSKA (reference sequence). CDR3: CSAPSGGANTEAFF. CDR3 sequence (DNA): TGCAGTGCTCCTTCCGGGGGCGCGAATACTGAAGCTTTCTTT.

The sample holds many counts of this clonotype. The genes are TRBV7-2 and TRBJ2-5; 8 nucleotides match TRBD2. This CDR3 region has 13 residues. V dropped 4 bases and J dropped 10; count of bases not matched to a gene: 8. The germline gives CDR1 SGHTA, CDR2 FQGNSA. CDR3 loop: CASSSRTGGDQYF. The DNA for the CDR3 is TGTGCCAGCAGCTCGAGGACGGGAGGGGACCAGTACTTC.

The rearrangement joins TRBV27 to TRBJ1-4; no reliable D call. V was clipped by 8 bases and J by 8 bases, with 12 bases between them. Germline V gives CDR1 MNHEY, CDR2 SMNVEV (reference sequence). CDR3 length equals 12 residues. The CDR3 spells CASAPRREKLFF. CDR3 sequence (DNA): TGTGCCAGCGCCCCTAGAAGGGAAAAACTGTTTTTT.